The subject of this entry is one T cell receptor (beta chain). This sample is drawn from a study of control samples from healthy donors and cancer patients. Here immunoSEQ multiplex PCR was the method, and the copy in TCRdb shows in-frame clones only, minus some. The sample lists about 100,000 clones, roughly 84% occurring once. V was trimmed by 6 bases and J by 8 bases, leaving 16 bases between them. The CDR3 has 14 amino acids. Germline V gives CDR1 LGHDT, CDR2 YNNKEL (reference sequence). The rearrangement uses TRBV3-1 (or the pseudogene TRBV3-2) and TRBJ1-4; D is unclear. The clonotype was recovered from a woman between 45 and 65 years old in good health. Input material: blood. The CDR3 region is CASSPDRRGEKLFF. DNA of the CDR3: TGTGCCAGCAGTCCGGACCGGAGAGGGGAAAAACTGTTTTTT.